This T cell receptor (beta chain) comes out of a study of OX40 agonist ivuxolimab in advanced cancers. About the research overall: Partial responses, seen in three patients, involved one hepatocellular carcinoma and two cutaneous melanomas. The study, taken as a whole, reports: More expanded clones were found, on average, in CD8+ than in CD4+ T cells.

Sequencing was performed with immunoSEQ multiplex PCR; in TCRdb, only in-frame clones are kept and a portion is missing. The data contain approximately 37,000 clones, 75% to 85% of them seen just once; the ten biggest clones take up around a fifth. The CDR3 loop spans 12 amino acids. V lost 5 bases to trimming and J lost 7 bases; unmatched junction nucleotides: 4. Germline-derived CDR1 and CDR2 are SQVTM and ANQGSEA. A note on this clone: Its antigen is not identified.

The chain links TRBV29-1 to TRBJ2-4; TRBD2 aligns across 8 bases. This receptor was obtained from an adult with an advanced solid tumor such as melanoma, head and neck, liver or kidney cancer. The source was CD4+ or CD8+ T cells sorted from blood, collected in a trial of the OX40 agonist ivuxolimab. The CDR3 sequence is CSVSREGNIQYF. The CDR3 nucleotides are TGCAGCGTTAGCCGGGAGGGGAACATTCAGTACTTC.